What follows describes a single T cell receptor (beta chain). The antigen remains unidentified. Caucasian, healthy and from Russia, the donors were aged between about 6 and 90. This record belongs to a study of blood T cells in healthy people across ages. Notes on the study in general: No conclusive comparison of naive versus antigen-experienced cells was possible with unsorted PBMCs. Possibly, changes in expanded clonotypes were confounded because donor CMV status was unknown.

Alongside a J-beta primer mix, a sample-barcoded 5' primer served in a second PCR lasting roughly 6 to 11 cycles. Carrying 12 random nucleotides, a template-switch adaptor labeled each individual cDNA molecule. TCRdb passed the 5' RACE reads through MiXCR, listing each CDR3 protein once. The sample lists around 1,700,000 distinct CDR3 sequences; 28% were seen once. This TCR derives from a woman aged 25-40 years in good health. Sequenced input: blood.

Here the CDR3 reads CASSLRSRGSSYEQYF. Here the CDR3 DNA reads TGTGCCAGCAGCTTACGGTCCAGGGGGTCCTCCTACGAGCAGTACTTC. The V call is TRBV7-9, the J call TRBJ2-7, with 7 positions matching TRBD1. There are 16 residues in the CDR3. The V gene's germline CDR1 is SEHNR and CDR2 FQNEAQ (reference sequence). J was trimmed by 0 bases and V by 2 bases; bases with no gene match: 7. Based on the CDR3 plus reference TRBV7-9 and TRBJ2-7, the full variable domain is DTGVSQNPRHKITKRGQNVTFRCDPISEHNRLYWYRQTLGQGPEFLTYFQNEAQLEKSRLLSDRFSAERPKGSFSTLEIQRTEQGDSAMYLCASSLRSRGSSYEQYFGPGTRLTVT.